This entry is about one T cell receptor beta chain. Its specificity is not known. The data were taken from a study of T cells expressing NK-cell markers. Study details: Sorted CD3+CD56+NKG2C+, CD3+CD56+NKG2C- and CD3+CD56-NKG2C+ T cells provided the TCR beta repertoires. Serological testing identified most of the eight sequenced donors as HCMV-seropositive and one as seronegative. Regarding the study as a whole: A few of the donors also had these clonotypes leading their CD3+CD56-NKG2C+ fraction. NKG2C+ dominant clonotypes from 5 or 6 donors made up roughly 1.0-8% of CD8+ T cells.

TCRdb reprocessed the 5' RACE reads, keeping one entry per CDR3 protein, no DNA. The sample shows 550,000 to 600,000 distinct CDR3 sequences, and about 3.6% sits with its ten largest clones. The source material was blood T cells: a sorted CD56 or NKG2C T cell subset, CD4+ or CD8+ T cells, or bulk PBMC T cells (not recorded which). The TCR was taken from a man between 18 and 35 years old in good health.

This chain's CDR3 is CASRSGGTQYF. J is TRBJ2-3 and V is TRBV6-6; the TRBD1 assignment by TCRdb is unverifiable without DNA. The CDR3 contains 11 residues. The V gene's germline CDR1 is MNHNY and CDR2 SVGAGI (reference sequence).